These 19 T cell receptor beta chains were all obtained from the same sample, sequenced in a study of T cell repertoires in cytomegalovirus infection. Each CDR3 protein gets one entry after TCRdb re-called the reads with MiXCR. The sample lists 250,000 to 300,000 distinct CDR3 sequences, less than 9.5% occurring once. The sample taken for sequencing was PBMCs. The receptors stem from a human donor in good health (CMV status not recorded). Some clones in this sample may be carry-over from other donors' samples.

In this sample, this clonotype turned up many times. The V and J genes are TRBV5-1 and TRBJ2-4; 11 bases agree with TRBD1. Trimming cost V 4 bases and J 0 bases; bases outside gene matches: 9. The CDR3 is 18 amino acids. Germline assignment: CDR1 SGHRS and CDR2 YFSETQ. The CDR3 DNA sequence: TGCGCCAGCAGCACCGCTGGACAGGGGGCCGCAGCCAAAAACATTCAGTACTTC. Amino acids: CASSTAGQGAAAKNIQYF.

V usage is TRBV4-3 and J usage is TRBJ1-2, with a tentative D call TRBD1 (6 bases). Germline CDR1 LGHNA, CDR2 YSLEER. This CDR3 is 18 amino acids long. V was clipped by 0 bases and J by 2 bases, with 19 bases between them. The CDR3 region is CASSQDLAGVRLNYGYTF. CDR3 nucleotides: TGCGCCAGCAGCCAAGATCTTGCAGGGGTTCGCTTAAACTATGGCTACACCTTC.

This clonotype appeared many times. The chain uses TRBV6-2 or TRBV6-3 and TRBJ2-3; D may match TRBD1 or TRBD2 (5 bases each). The V gene lost 8 bases and the J gene lost 4 bases, with 13 bases spanning the gap. The CDR3 loop spans 13 amino acids. The germline CDR1 and CDR2 sequences are MNHEY and SVGEGT. CDR3: CASLALGADTQYF. The CDR3 region has the DNA TGTGCCAGCCTAGCTCTAGGGGCAGATACGCAGTATTTT.

This clonotype was observed many times. V and J are TRBV7-8 and TRBJ1-5, with 8 positions matching TRBD1. Germline CDR1 is SGHVS and CDR2 is FQNEAQ. Trimming at V came to 7 bases and at J to 7 bases, leaving 12 bases not matched to a gene. The CDR3 consists of 15 residues. In DNA, the CDR3 is TGTGCCAGCATGGCCTGGACAGGGTCCGAGCAGCCCCAGCATTTT. It specifies CASMAWTGSEQPQHF.

The V call is TRBV7-9, the J call TRBJ1-1; 7 bases align to TRBD1. This CDR3 contains 15 residues. The junction had 4 bases not matched to a gene; V was cut back by 1 base and J by 2 bases. In germline, CDR1 is SEHNR, CDR2 FQNEAQ (reference sequence). The CDR3 region is CASSLGDSPNTEAFF. For the CDR3, the DNA is TGTGCCAGCAGCTTAGGGGACAGTCCCAACACTGAAGCTTTCTTT.

This rearrangement joins TRBV6-2 or TRBV6-3 to TRBJ2-2; 12 bases map to TRBD2. J gave up 5 bases and V 5 bases, and 12 bases lay outside the gene matches. The length of the CDR3 is 18 residues. The germline gives CDR1 MNHEY, CDR2 SVGEGT. The CDR3 DNA sequence: TGTGCCAGCAGTCCCCCTACGAGGGGGACTAGCGGGACCGGGGAGCTGTTTTTT. Its protein product is CASSPPTRGTSGTGELFF.

In this sample, this clonotype turned up many times. The chain employs TRBV7-2 and TRBJ2-3; 10 bases map to TRBD2. Germline lookup yields CDR1 SGHTA and CDR2 FQGNSA. J lost 4 bases, V lost 1 base, and 11 bases had no gene match. The CDR3 is 18 residues long. CDR3 residues: CASSLGALRAGGPDTQYF. CDR3 nucleotides: TGTGCCAGCAGCTTAGGAGCCCTCAGAGCGGGGGGGCCAGATACGCAGTATTTT.

This chain connects TRBV29-1 to TRBJ1-1; the D gene is possibly TRBD1 (6 bases). This CDR3 comprises 14 residues. V gave up 5 bases and J gave up 8 bases, with 21 bases separating them. Germline-derived CDR1 and CDR2 are SQVTM and ANQGSEA. As DNA, the CDR3 is TGCAGCGTTAGGCAGGGACAAGCTGGTGCAGAAGCTTTCTTT. Translating gives CSVRQGQAGAEAFF.

The chain couples TRBV7-2 to TRBJ1-6; D is perhaps TRBD1 (6 bases). This CDR3 has 16 residues. The germline V gene encodes CDR1 SGHTA and CDR2 FQGNSA. Trimming stripped 4 bases from V and 5 bases from J, with 15 bases between. CDR3 in amino acids: CASSWGWTADNSPLHF. Written as DNA, the CDR3 is TGTGCCAGCAGCTGGGGTTGGACAGCAGATAATTCACCCCTCCACTTT.

Points on this clonotype: The junction does not match germline at one end; this may be a read error. This chain joins TRBV15 and TRBJ2-1; no definite D call. The CDR3 is 11 residues long. The germline V gene encodes CDR1 LNHNV and CDR2 YYDKDF (reference sequence). CDR3 amino acids: CATSRDRISAF. DNA of the CDR3: TGTGCCACCAGCAGAGATCGAATTAGTGCGTTC.

This clonotype was recorded at least ten times. V usage is TRBV7-2 and J usage is TRBJ2-7; D not resolved. V lost 5 bases to trimming and J lost 4 bases, with 12 bases between them. CDR3 length: 13 amino acids. In germline, CDR1 is SGHTA, CDR2 FQGNSA. The CDR3 sequence is CASSPQVGYEQYF. The CDR3 DNA reads TGTGCCAGCAGCCCTCAGGTGGGATACGAGCAGTACTTC. Full variable domain (remainder filled in from reference TRBV7-2 and TRBJ2-7): GAGVSQSPSNKVTEKGKDVELRCDPISGHTALYWYRQSLGQGLEFLIYFQGNSAPDKSGLPSDRFSAERTGGSVSTLTIQRTQQEDSAVYLCASSPQVGYEQYFGPGTRLTVT.

V is TRBV25-1 and J is TRBJ1-1, with D uncertain. CDR1 is MGHDK and CDR2 is SYGVNS in the germline V gene. V lost 3 bases, J lost 9 bases, and 11 bases lay in between. The CDR3 is made up of 12 amino acids. Here the CDR3 DNA reads TGTGCCAGCAGTGAGTCGGGTTTTCAAGCTTTCTTT. As protein: CASSESGFQAFF.

This clonotype showed up many times. The J gene is TRBJ1-1, the V gene TRBV7-2; D perhaps matches TRBD1 (6 bases). V lost 4 bases and J lost 2, with 11 bases in between. From germline, CDR1 is SGHTA and CDR2 FQGNSA. This CDR3 is built from 14 residues. This CDR3 is CASSSWGANTEAFF. The CDR3 DNA reads TGTGCCAGCAGCTCCTGGGGGGCCAACACTGAAGCTTTCTTT.

This chain joins TRBV29-1 and TRBJ1-3; no clear D gene. The CDR3 loop spans 14 amino acids. The V end lost 3 bases, the J end lost 0 bases, and 9 bases lay between the germline ends. The germline V gene encodes CDR1 SQVTM and CDR2 ANQGSEA. The CDR3, as DNA: TGCAGCGTTGACAGAATTAACTCTGGAAACACCATATATTTT. Translation gives CSVDRINSGNTIYF. The full variable domain, completed using reference TRBV29-1 and TRBJ1-3, is SAVISQKPSRDICQRGTSLTIQCQVDSQVTMMFWYRQQPGQSLTLIATANQGSEATYESGFVIDKFPISRPNLTFSTLTVSNMSPEDSSIYLCSVDRINSGNTIYFGEGSWLTVV.

This clonotype was counted ten times or more. The V gene is TRBV12-3 or TRBV12-4, the J gene TRBJ1-1; no firm D call. V gave up 2 bases and J gave up 11 bases, with 12 bases separating them. This CDR3 region has 12 residues. The CDR3 nucleotides read TGTGCCAGCAGTTTACTATCAGGCGGGGCTTTCTTT. Translating it yields CASSLLSGGAFF.

There are many counts of this clonotype. J is TRBJ2-7 and V is TRBV7-2; TRBD1 matches 10 bases. CDR1 and CDR2 (germline): SGHTA, FQGNSA. J gave up 4 bases and V 0 bases, and 3 bases lay outside the gene matches. There are 15 residues in the CDR3. The CDR3 loop reads CASSLAPGQGYEQYF. DNA of the CDR3: TGTGCCAGCAGCTTAGCGCCGGGACAGGGGTACGAGCAGTACTTC.

In this sample, this clonotype turned up many times. This chain uses TRBV7-2 with TRBJ1-2; D is possibly TRBD1 (5 bases). V lost 2 bases and J 8 bases, leaving 18 bases between the germline ends. The CDR3 extends over 15 amino acids. Germline V gives CDR1 SGHTA, CDR2 FQGNSA. The CDR3 here is CASSLKWRGIEGYTF. CDR3 in DNA: TGTGCCAGCAGCTTAAAATGGCGGGGGATTGAAGGCTACACCTTC. The complete variable domain, with remaining parts taken from reference TRBV7-2 and TRBJ1-2, reads GAGVSQSPSNKVTEKGKDVELRCDPISGHTALYWYRQSLGQGLEFLIYFQGNSAPDKSGLPSDRFSAERTGGSVSTLTIQRTQQEDSAVYLCASSLKWRGIEGYTFGSGTRLTVV.

This clonotype was counted only a few times. This chain uses TRBV11-2 with TRBJ2-2, with 11 bases that match TRBD2. Per germline, CDR1 SGHAT and CDR2 FQNNGV. CDR3 length: 18 amino acids. Trimming removed 4 bases from V and 1 base from J; junction bases left unmatched: 8. In nucleotides, the CDR3 is TGTGCCAGCAGCTACCCGGGACTAGCGGAGGGGAACACCGGGGAGCTGTTTTTT. Translated, it gives CASSYPGLAEGNTGELFF. Full variable domain (outside the CDR3, taken from reference TRBV11-2 and TRBJ2-2): EAGVAQSPRYKIIEKRQSVAFWCNPISGHATLYWYQQILGQGPKLLIQFQNNGVVDDSQLPKDRFSAERLKGVDSTLKIQPAKLEDSAVYLCASSYPGLAEGNTGELFFGEGSRLTVL.

The gene calls are TRBV3-1 and TRBJ1-1; possibly TRBD1 for D (5 bases). V lost 2 bases, J lost 2 bases, and 18 bases lay in between. The germline V gene has CDR1 LGHDT and CDR2 YNNKEL (reference sequence). The CDR3 runs to 17 residues. The CDR3 here is CASSQLRGVRVNTEAFF. The CDR3 DNA sequence: TGTGCCAGCAGCCAACTAAGGGGAGTGAGGGTTAACACTGAAGCTTTCTTT. The full variable domain, completed using reference TRBV3-1 and TRBJ1-1, is DTAVSQTPKYLVTQMGNDKSIKCEQNLGHDTMYWYKQDSKKFLKIMFSYNNKELIINETVPNRFSPKSPDKAHLNLHINSLELGDSAVYFCASSQLRGVRVNTEAFFGQGTRLTVV.